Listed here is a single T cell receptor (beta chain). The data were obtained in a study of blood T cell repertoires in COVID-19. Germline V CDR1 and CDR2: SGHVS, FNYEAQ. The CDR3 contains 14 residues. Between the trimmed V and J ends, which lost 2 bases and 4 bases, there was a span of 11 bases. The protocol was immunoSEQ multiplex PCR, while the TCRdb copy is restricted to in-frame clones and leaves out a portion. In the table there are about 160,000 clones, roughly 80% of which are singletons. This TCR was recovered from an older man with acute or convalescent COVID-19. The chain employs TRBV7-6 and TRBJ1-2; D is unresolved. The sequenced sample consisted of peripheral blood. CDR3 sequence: CASSLNTSPYGYTF. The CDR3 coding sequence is TGTGCCAGCAGCTTAAACACATCACCCTATGGCTACACCTTC.